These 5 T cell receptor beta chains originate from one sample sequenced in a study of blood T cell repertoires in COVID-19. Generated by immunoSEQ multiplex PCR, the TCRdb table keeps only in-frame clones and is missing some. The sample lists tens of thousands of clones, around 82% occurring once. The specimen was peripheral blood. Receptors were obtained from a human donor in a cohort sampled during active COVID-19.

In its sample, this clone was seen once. Written as DNA, the CDR3 is TGCGCCAGCAGCTTTGGTAGCGGGAGTTCAGATACGCAGTATTTT. Translated: CASSFGSGSSDTQYF. The J gene is TRBJ2-3, the V gene TRBV5-1; 9 nucleotides match TRBD2. Germline-derived CDR1 and CDR2 are SGHRS and YFSETQ. The CDR3 is 15 residues long. The V segment lost 2 bases and the J segment 4 bases; nucleotides outside the gene matches: 5.

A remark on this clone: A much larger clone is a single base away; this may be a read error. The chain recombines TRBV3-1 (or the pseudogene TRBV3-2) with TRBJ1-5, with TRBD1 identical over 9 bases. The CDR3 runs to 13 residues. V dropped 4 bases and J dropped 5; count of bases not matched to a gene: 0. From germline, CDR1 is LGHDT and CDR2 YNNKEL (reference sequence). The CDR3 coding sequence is TGTGCCAGCAGCCGGACAGGGGATCAGCCCCAGCATTTT. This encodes CASSRTGDQPQHF.

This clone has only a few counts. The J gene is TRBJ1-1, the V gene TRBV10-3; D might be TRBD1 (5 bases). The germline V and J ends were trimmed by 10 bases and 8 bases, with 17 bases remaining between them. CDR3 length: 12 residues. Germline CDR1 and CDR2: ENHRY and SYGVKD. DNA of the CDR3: TGTGCCACGGAGTCAGGGTCCAAGGAAGCTTTCTTT. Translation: CATESGSKEAFF.

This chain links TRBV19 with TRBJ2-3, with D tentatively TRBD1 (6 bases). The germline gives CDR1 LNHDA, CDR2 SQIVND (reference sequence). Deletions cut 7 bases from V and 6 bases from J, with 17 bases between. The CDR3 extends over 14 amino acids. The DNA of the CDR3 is TGTGCCAGTACCGCACAGGGTGTGGCGGATACGCAGTATTTT. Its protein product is CASTAQGVADTQYF.

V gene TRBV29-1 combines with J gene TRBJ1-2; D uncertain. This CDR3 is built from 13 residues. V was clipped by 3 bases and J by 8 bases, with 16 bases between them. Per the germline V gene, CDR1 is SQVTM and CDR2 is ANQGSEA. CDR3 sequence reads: CSVEKHQTVGYTF. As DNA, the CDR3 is TGCAGCGTTGAGAAGCATCAAACGGTCGGCTACACCTTC.